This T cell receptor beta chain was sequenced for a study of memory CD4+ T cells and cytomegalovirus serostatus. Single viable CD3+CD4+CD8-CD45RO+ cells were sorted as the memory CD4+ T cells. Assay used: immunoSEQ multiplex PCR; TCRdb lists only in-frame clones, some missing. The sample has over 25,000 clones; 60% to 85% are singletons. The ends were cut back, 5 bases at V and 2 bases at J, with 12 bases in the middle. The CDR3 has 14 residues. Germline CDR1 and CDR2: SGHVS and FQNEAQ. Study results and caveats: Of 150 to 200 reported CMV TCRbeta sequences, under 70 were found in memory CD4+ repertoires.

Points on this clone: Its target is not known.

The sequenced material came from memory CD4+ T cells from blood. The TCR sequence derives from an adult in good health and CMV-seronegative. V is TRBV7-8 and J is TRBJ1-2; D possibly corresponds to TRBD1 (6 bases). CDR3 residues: CASSTQTGNYGYTF. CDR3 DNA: TGTGCCAGCAGCACACAAACAGGGAACTATGGCTACACCTTC.